Below, one TCR beta chain is given with its context. Its antigen is still unknown. No base quality information exists; no much larger clone differs at one position. Library method: the immunoSEQ multiplex PCR assay. A mixture of 60 forward primers for TCR Vbeta segments and 13 reverse primers for TCR Jbeta segments was used in the multiplex PCR. The CDR3 region of rearranged TCR beta genes was amplified from genomic DNA by a multiplex PCR assay. On the Illumina HiSeq System, the amplified TCR beta libraries were sequenced as 87-base-pair reads. In the paper's pipeline: Across the roughly 640 repertoires, a later analysis counted approximately 75 million unique TCR beta chains, roughly 11 million of which were shared by at least two donors. Raw reads were error-corrected and collapsed into unique sequences by a nearest-neighbor algorithm in which closely related sequences were merged to remove PCR and sequencing errors. CDR3 sequences were aligned to IMGT reference sequences to assign V, D and J gene segments. Each retained sequence needed at least a six-nucleotide match to both a V gene segment and a J gene segment. Rearrangements were classified as productive when the CDR3 lacked stop codons and remained in frame with V and J, and all other rearrangements were classified as non-productive. Following IMGT convention, CDR3 was defined as the stretch from the second conserved V-encoded cysteine up to the conserved J-encoded phenylalanine. The earlier analysis of 450 to 750 of the donors excluded any sequence lacking an unambiguous match to a single V gene segment. An earlier analysis of under 750 of the donors called V segments functional above 56.7% productive rearrangements and segregating when the between-donor standard deviation exceeded 5%. A statistical classification framework was built for diagnosing cytomegalovirus status from the catalog of TCR beta chain sequences. V and J gene assignment, in a later analysis, came from comparing TCR nucleotide sequences with IMGT/GENE-DB human TR gene sequences. In a later analysis, CDR3 sequences and most-parsimonious VDJ recombination scenarios were assigned using the TCRdist pipeline. In a later analysis, every TCR beta chain was defined by the combination of its CDR3 amino acid sequence and its V-gene family, and reads without a unique V-gene family were dropped. In a later analysis, 500 to 700 highly shared, low-generation-probability nucleotide sequences were removed to address suspected cross-contamination and a sequencing artifact. In a later analysis, a clonal expansion index for each public chain was calculated from normalized within-repertoire ranks of inferred template counts. Generation probabilities in a later analysis came from a VDJ recombination model fitted to out-of-frame rearrangements, and those results were checked against IGoR. A later analysis scored TCR-TCR, TCR-HLA and TCR-CMV co-occurrence with hypergeometric tests, applying a repertoire-size bias correction to TCR pairs. A later analysis estimated false discovery rates by permuting HLA or CMV assignments 20 times. A later analysis grouped co-occurring TCRs with DBSCAN, adding TCRdist sequence similarity when clustering within HLA-allele-positive subsets. Repertoires with fewer than 30,000 or more than 120,000 public chains, plus five repertoires with anomalous nucleotide sharing, were excluded from co-occurrence clustering. Imported from immuneACCESS, the table was reduced by TCRdb to in-frame sequences with V and J called. These copies leave out some clones; in studies compared against another copy, an unresolved V gene accounts for under half, and the cause of the remainder is not known. D and trimming come from the DNA, and the V and J calls and clone size come from that table. A total of about 190,000 clones appear in this sample, 79% of them only once. Of the sample, 1.5% to 2% falls within the top ten clones.

These data belong to a study of cytomegalovirus exposure and HLA in healthy donors (dated by TCRdb to 2017 to 2019). Notes on the research overall: In an earlier analysis of roughly 590 of the donors, about 260 Gb of sequence data and 100 million or so unique TCR beta sequences from about 180 million T cells were reported. Donor age, sex, ethnicity and CMV serostatus were collected together with the repertoire data. An earlier analysis of roughly 600 of the donors used high-throughput TCR beta sequencing to judge whether each TCR beta V gene segment behaved as functional or pseudogenic. Because of strong linkage in the cohort, roughly five DR-DQ haplotypes were treated as single units for association and clustering. On average, roughly 200,000 unique TCR beta nucleotide sequences were sequenced per donor among about 400 genotyped donors of the cohort, with roughly 19% of those sequences being non-productive. A separate validation cohort of over a hundred different subjects was used in addition to the roughly 720-subject first cohort. An early release that covered 500 to 800 HLA-typed donors contained approximately 300 gigabases of sequencing data and tens of millions of unique TCR sequences. The T cell repertoires of 550 to 850 subjects were profiled by immunosequencing and related to cytomegalovirus serostatus. The study aimed to test whether cataloging public T cell receptors could reveal signatures of past pathogen exposure. A later analysis re-analyzed previously published TCR beta repertoires from 650 to 800 donors and added high-resolution HLA genotyping to study TCR occurrence patterns. Of the 398 genotyped donors, 75% to 85% were placed in the genetic ancestry cluster associated with self-reported Caucasian donors. The later analysis used no new phenotypic data to find candidate immune exposures, relying instead on TCR beta sequences and their occurrence across donors. The number of donors typed differed by locus, with about 629-630 for A, B, C, DRB1 and DQB1, roughly 520 for DQA1, 600 to 610 for DPA1, and some 440 for DPB1. A later genetic analysis took genome-wide SNP genotypes for about 55% of the 666 donors and used that subset as a discovery cohort. HLA typing included class I and class II loci at four-digit resolution. High-throughput TCR immunosequencing, statistical association of individual TCRs with disease status, and machine learning were combined to predict cytomegalovirus infection status. Every repertoire in the discovery cohort had been generated on one and the same sequencing platform.

The germline V gene yields MRHNA for CDR1 and SNTAGT for CDR2. The CDR3 has 14 amino acids, counting the end cysteine and phenylalanine. Kept here is only the CDR3 DNA, which spans 42 bases and is read in frame from base 1. A distance of 8 bases separates the germline ends of V and J, which lose 3 bases and 3 bases respectively. The cohort consisted of 650 to 850 healthy bone marrow donors. Cohort members were all nominally healthy when sampled, although unrecorded immune exposures were likely present. The donor was CMV seronegative and was included in the group of several hundred seronegative cohort members. A peripheral blood sample was collected from each donor, and TCR beta sequencing was performed on peripheral blood mononuclear cells. The Qiagen DNeasy Blood Extraction Kit was used to extract genomic DNA from the blood cell samples. What the work shows at the level of the full study, not this receptor alone: In a later analysis, some 18,000 TCR beta sequences were associated with specific HLA alleles at a false discovery rate of 0.05. In a later genetic analysis, fewer N-insertions in productive TCRs were reported among donors in an Asian-associated ancestry cluster than the approximately 670-donor mean. In a later analysis, most CMV-associated TCR beta chains were found to appear HLA-restricted, with HLA associations seemingly driven largely by CMV exposure. Because counts were too low, 15 or so rarely observed V segments, including chromosome 9 orphons, were excluded from the earlier analysis of some 590 of the donors. Compared with equally common non-associated chains, HLA-associated TCR beta chains in a later analysis were more clonally expanded and had lower generation probabilities. V-gene and J-gene trimming of TCR beta chains was associated with a missense DCLRE1C variant in a later genetic analysis, and the association was replicated in an independent cohort. The authors suggested that the approach could potentially be generalized to other disease states and immunological phenotypes. A total of 150 or so TCR beta chains were listed by the study as associated with cytomegalovirus. An earlier analysis of around 600 of the donors showed that most TCR beta V segments appeared in productive rearrangements either about 87% or about 30% of the time, which broadly matched IMGT annotations. Linkage disequilibrium might explain the correlated functional status among segregating V segments, but an unknown experimental factor could not be ruled out. The classifier was reported to diagnose cytomegalovirus status with high specificity and sensitivity in both the original and validation cohorts. A few of the identified cytomegalovirus-associated TCR beta chains were confirmed in vitro to be specific for cytomegalovirus antigens. Assigning TCR associations to individual alleles was difficult when HLA alleles, especially DR and DQ, strongly co-occurred. A further reported finding was that TCR beta sequences accurately predicted the HLA-A and HLA-B alleles for most subjects in the first cohort. The sequencing pipeline was judged likely to have produced a cluster of highly shared sequence variants as a technical artifact. In a later analysis, TCR association rates were found to vary across HLA loci, with the most associated TCRs seen for DRB1 alleles and the fewest for HLA-C alleles. For the cohort, immune exposure information was limited to CMV serostatus. Because HLA typing was missing for some donors at each locus, association tests included only the typed subset. Some IMGT-functional V segments, including TRBV6-2 and TRBV6-3, could not be told apart with the 87-base-pair reads, so those segments were excluded. Several of the top co-occurrence clusters appeared to be linked to parvovirus B19, influenza, CMV and Epstein-Barr virus, according to a later analysis. Across donors, most TCR sequences were observed very rarely, whereas some public TCRs were present in many individuals. This cohort had only TCR beta chains sequenced, and the lack of alpha or paired-chain data limited which features could be detected. Sequencing depth was assumed to be roughly uniform across donors in the presence/absence analyses, though that assumption may not hold.

The V and J genes are TRBV6-4 and TRBJ2-2, with no reliable assignment of the D segment. The clonotype originates from a young woman in good health and CMV-seronegative. The sample taken for sequencing was PBMCs. The DNA reads as follows: TGTGCCAGCAGTGAGAACCAGGACACCGGGGAGCTGTTTTTT. Translation gives CASSENQDTGELFF.